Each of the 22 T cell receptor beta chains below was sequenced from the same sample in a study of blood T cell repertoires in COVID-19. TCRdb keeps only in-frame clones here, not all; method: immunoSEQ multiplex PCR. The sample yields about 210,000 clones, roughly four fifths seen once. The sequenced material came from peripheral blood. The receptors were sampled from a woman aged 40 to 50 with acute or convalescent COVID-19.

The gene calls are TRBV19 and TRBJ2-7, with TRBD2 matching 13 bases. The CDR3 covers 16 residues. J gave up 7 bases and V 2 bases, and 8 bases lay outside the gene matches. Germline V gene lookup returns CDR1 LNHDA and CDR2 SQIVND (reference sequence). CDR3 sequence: CASSIPGLAGVQEQYF. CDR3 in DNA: TGTGCCAGTAGTATACCAGGACTAGCGGGGGTCCAGGAGCAGTACTTC.

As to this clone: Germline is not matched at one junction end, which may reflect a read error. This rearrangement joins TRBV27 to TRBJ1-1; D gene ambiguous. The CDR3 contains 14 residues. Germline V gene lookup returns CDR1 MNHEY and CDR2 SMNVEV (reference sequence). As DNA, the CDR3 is TGTGCCGGCAGTTTGGACTTAGGGAACACTGAAGCTTTCTTT. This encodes CAGSLDLGNTEAFF.

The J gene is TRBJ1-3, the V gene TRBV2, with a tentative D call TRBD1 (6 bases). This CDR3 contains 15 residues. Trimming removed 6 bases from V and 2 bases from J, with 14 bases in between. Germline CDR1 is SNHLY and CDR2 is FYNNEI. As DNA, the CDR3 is TGTGCCAGCAGCCCGACAGGCAACGCTGGAAACACCATATATTTT. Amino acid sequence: CASSPTGNAGNTIYF.

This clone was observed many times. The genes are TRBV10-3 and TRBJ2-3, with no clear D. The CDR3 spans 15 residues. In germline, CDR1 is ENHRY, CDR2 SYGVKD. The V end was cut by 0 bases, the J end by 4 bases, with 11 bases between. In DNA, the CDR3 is TGTGCCATCAGTGAGTCCTACAGCTCGGCAGATACGCAGTATTTT. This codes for CAISESYSSADTQYF.

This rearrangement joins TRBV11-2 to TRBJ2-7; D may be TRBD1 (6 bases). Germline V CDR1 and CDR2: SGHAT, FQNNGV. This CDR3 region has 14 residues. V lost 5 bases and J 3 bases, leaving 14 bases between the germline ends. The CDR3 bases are TGTGCCAGCAGCGTCACAGGGTCAGGCTACGAGCAGTACTTC. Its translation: CASSVTGSGYEQYF.

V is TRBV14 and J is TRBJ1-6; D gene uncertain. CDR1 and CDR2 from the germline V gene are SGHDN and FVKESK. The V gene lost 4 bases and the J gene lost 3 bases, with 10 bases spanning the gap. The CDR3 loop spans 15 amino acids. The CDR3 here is CASSRELGYNSPLHF. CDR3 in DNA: TGTGCCAGCAGCCGGGAGTTAGGCTATAATTCACCCCTCCACTTT.

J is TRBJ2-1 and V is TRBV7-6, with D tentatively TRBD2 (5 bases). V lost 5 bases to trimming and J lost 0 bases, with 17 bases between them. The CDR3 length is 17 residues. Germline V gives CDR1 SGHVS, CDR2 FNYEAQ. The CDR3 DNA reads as TGTGCCAGCAGCCATGTAGCGATCCCGAGCTCCTACAATGAGCAGTTCTTC. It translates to CASSHVAIPSSYNEQFF. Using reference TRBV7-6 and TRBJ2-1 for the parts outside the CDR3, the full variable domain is GAGVSQSPRYKVTKRGQDVALRCDPISGHVSLYWYRQALGQGPEFLTYFNYEAQQDKSGLPNDRFSAERPEGSISTLTIQRTEQRDSAMYRCASSHVAIPSSYNEQFFGPGTRLTVL.

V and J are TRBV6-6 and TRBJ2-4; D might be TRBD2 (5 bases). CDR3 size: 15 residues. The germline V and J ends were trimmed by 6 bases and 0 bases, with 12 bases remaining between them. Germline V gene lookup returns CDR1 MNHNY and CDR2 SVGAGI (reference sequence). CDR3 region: CASSLSEIAKNIQYF. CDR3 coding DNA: TGTGCCAGCAGCCTTAGCGAAATAGCCAAAAACATTCAGTACTTC.

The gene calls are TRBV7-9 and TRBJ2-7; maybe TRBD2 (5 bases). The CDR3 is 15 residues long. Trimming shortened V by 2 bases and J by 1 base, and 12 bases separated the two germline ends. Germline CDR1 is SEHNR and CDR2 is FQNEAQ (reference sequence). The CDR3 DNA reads TGTGCCAGCAGCTTAACGGGGTTTAGATCCTACGAGCAGTACTTC. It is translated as CASSLTGFRSYEQYF.

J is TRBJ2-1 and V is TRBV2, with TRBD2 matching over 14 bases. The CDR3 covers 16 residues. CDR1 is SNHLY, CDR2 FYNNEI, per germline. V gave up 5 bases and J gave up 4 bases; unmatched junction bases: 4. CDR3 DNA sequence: TGTGCCAGCAGTAATGGACTAGCGGGGGGATACAATGAGCAGTTCTTC. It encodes CASSNGLAGGYNEQFF. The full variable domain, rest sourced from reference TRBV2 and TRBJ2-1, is EPEVTQTPSHQVTQMGQEVILRCVPISNHLYFYWYRQILGQKVEFLVSFYNNEISEKSEIFDDQFSVERPDGSNFTLKIRSTKLEDSAMYFCASSNGLAGGYNEQFFGPGTRLTVL.

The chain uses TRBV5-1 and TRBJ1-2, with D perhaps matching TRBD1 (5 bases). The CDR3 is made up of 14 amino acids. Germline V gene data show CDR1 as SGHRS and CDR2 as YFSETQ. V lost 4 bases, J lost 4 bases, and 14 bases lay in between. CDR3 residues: CASSLENRSYGYTF. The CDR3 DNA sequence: TGCGCCAGCAGCCTAGAGAACAGGAGCTATGGCTACACCTTC.

In nucleotides, the CDR3 is TGCGCCAGCAAAACTAGCGGGGGGAACAATGAGCAGTTCTTC. Residues: CASKTSGGNNEQFF. V gene TRBV5-1 combines with J gene TRBJ2-1; 12 bases map to TRBD2. Germline CDR1 and CDR2: SGHRS and YFSETQ. The CDR3 runs 14 residues. With 6 bases clipped from V and 5 bases from J, the junction kept 3 bases outside the gene matches. Full variable domain (outside the CDR3, taken from reference TRBV5-1 and TRBJ2-1): KAGVTQTPRYLIKTRGQQVTLSCSPISGHRSVSWYQQTPGQGLQFLFEYFSETQRNKGNFPGRFSGRQFSNSRSEMNVSTLELGDSALYLCASKTSGGNNEQFFGPGTRLTVL.

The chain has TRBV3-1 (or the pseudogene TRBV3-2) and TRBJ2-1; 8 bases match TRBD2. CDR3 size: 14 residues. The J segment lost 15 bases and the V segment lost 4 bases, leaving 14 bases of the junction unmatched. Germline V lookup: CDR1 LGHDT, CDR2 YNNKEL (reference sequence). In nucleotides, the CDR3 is TGTGCCAGCAGCCCCCGGTGGACTAGCTCGTTGCCGTTCTTC. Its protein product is CASSPRWTSSLPFF.

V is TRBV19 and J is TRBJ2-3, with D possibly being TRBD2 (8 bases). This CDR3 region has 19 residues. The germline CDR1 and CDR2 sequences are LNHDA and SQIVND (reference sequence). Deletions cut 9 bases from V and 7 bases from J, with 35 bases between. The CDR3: CASAESRQGLGLVANTQYF. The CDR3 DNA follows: TGTGCCAGCGCCGAGTCCCGACAGGGCTTGGGACTAGTTGCAAATACGCAGTATTTT.

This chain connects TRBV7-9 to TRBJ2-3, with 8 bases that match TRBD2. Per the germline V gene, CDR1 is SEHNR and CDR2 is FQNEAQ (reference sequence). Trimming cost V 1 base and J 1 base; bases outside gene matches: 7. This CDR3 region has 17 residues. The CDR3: CASSLGQREPRTDTQYF. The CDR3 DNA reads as TGTGCCAGCAGCTTAGGTCAGCGGGAGCCCCGCACAGATACGCAGTATTTT. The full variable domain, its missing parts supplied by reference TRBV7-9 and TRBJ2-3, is DTGVSQNPRHKITKRGQNVTFRCDPISEHNRLYWYRQTLGQGPEFLTYFQNEAQLEKSRLLSDRFSAERPKGSFSTLEIQRTEQGDSAMYLCASSLGQREPRTDTQYFGPGTRLTVL.

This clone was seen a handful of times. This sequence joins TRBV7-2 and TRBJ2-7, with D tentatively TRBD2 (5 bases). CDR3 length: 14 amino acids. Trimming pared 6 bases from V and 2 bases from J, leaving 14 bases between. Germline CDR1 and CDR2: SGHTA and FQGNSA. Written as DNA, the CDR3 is TGTGCCAGCAGAGGAGAGGGCCTTCCCTACGAGCAGTACTTC. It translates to CASRGEGLPYEQYF.

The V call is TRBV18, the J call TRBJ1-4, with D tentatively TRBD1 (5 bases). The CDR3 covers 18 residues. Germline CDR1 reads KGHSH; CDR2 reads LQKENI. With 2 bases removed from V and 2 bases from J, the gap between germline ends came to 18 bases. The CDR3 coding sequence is TGTGCCAGCTCACCAAATAAGCAGGGCCGCCTTACTAATGAAAAACTGTTTTTT. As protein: CASSPNKQGRLTNEKLFF.

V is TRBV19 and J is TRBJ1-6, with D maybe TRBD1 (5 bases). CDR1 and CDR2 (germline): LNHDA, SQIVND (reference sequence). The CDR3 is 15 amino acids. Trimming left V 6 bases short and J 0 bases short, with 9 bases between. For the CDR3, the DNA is TGTGCCAGTAGCATGGGGGGCTCCTATAATTCACCCCTCCACTTT. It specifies CASSMGGSYNSPLHF. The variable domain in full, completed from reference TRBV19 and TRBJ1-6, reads DGGITQSPKYLFRKEGQNVTLSCEQNLNHDAMYWYRQDPGQGLRLIYYSQIVNDFQKGDIAEGYSVSREKKESFPLTVTSAQKNPTAFYLCASSMGGSYNSPLHFGNGTRLTVT.

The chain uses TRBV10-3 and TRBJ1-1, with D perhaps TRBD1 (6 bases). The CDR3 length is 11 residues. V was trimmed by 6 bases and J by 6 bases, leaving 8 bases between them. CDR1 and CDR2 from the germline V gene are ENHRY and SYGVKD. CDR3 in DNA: TGTGCCATCAGACAGGGTCCTGAAGCTTTCTTT. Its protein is CAIRQGPEAFF.

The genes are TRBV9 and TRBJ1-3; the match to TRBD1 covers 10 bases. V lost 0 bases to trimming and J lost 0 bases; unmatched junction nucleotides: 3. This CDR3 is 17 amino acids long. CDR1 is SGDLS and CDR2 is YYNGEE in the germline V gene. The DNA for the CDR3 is TGTGCCAGCAGCGTAGAGACAGGGGGCAACTCTGGAAACACCATATATTTT. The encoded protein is CASSVETGGNSGNTIYF.

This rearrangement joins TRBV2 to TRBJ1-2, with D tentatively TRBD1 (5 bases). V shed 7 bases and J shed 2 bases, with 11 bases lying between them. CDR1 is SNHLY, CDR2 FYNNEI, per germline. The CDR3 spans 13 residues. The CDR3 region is CASNGRVNYGYTF. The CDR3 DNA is TGTGCCAGCAACGGCAGGGTCAACTATGGCTACACCTTC.

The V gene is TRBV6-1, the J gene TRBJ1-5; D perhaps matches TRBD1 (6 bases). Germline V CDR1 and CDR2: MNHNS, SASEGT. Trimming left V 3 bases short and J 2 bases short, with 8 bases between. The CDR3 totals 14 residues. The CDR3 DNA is TGTGCCAGCAGTGACAGGGGAGGCAATCAGCCCCAGCATTTT. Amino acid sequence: CASSDRGGNQPQHF.